This passage covers 11 T cell receptor beta chains from one sample sequenced in a study of tumor-infiltrating lymphocytes in oesophageal squamous cell carcinoma. From the PCR reads, TCRdb called clonotypes with MiXCR, one entry per CDR3 protein. Here the sample spans about 22,000 distinct CDR3 sequences, 34% being singletons. Material: esophageal tumor tissue. All receptors come from a female donor with esophageal squamous cell carcinoma.

This clonotype was recorded many times. The chain uses TRBV6-2 or TRBV6-3 and TRBJ2-7; 7 bases are shared with TRBD2. The V and J ends lost 2 bases and 2 bases, in that order; junction bases with no gene match: 3. Per germline, CDR1 MNHEY and CDR2 SVGEGT. The CDR3 is 14 amino acids. This CDR3 reads CASSYAGDPYEQYF. In DNA form, the CDR3 reads TGTGCCAGCAGTTACGCGGGAGACCCCTACGAGCAGTACTTC.

This chain links TRBV7-6 with TRBJ2-2; the match to TRBD2 covers 7 bases. The CDR3 runs to 16 residues. V was pared by 0 bases and J by 1 base, with 2 bases of the junction left unmatched. Germline CDR1 SGHVS, CDR2 FNYEAQ. The CDR3 nucleotides are TGTGCCAGCAGCTTAGCGGCTAGCGGGAACACCGGGGAGCTGTTTTTT. Amino acid sequence: CASSLAASGNTGELFF.

Concerning this clonotype: The conserved phenylalanine or tryptophan normally closing the CDR3 is absent here, so this likely arose from a read error. No DNA is shown, since the ends of the CDR3 on it are uncertain; the CDR3 is the one TCRdb lists. The chain recombines TRBV12-3 or TRBV12-4 with TRBJ2-5; TRBD1 is the table's D call, not checked against the DNA. 16 amino acids form the CDR3, both terminal residues included. The CDR3 loop is CASSPLGGIHGYTFGS.

The V call is TRBV7-2, the J call TRBJ1-3; possibly TRBD1 for D (6 bases). Germline-derived CDR1 and CDR2 are SGHTA and FQGNSA. Trimming shortened V by 1 base and J by 4 bases, and 11 bases separated the two germline ends. The CDR3 runs to 15 residues. The CDR3 sequence: CASSLGQASGNTIYF. The CDR3 bases are TGTGCCAGCAGCTTAGGACAGGCTTCGGGAAACACCATATATTTT.

This clonotype was observed a single time. The CDR3 coding sequence is TGTGCTAGTGGTTTCGACACAGGGTACGAGCAGTACTTC. As protein: CASGFDTGYEQYF. The chain recombines TRBV12-5 with TRBJ2-4; D may be TRBD1 (6 bases). The J call may be mistaken, given a closer DNA end match to TRBJ2-7. The CDR3 is made up of 13 amino acids. CDR1 and CDR2 from the germline V gene are LGHNT and FRNRAP.

About this clonotype: This likely comes from a read error, as the CDR3 has no conserved phenylalanine or tryptophan at its end. The DNA is left out, because the CDR3 cannot be placed on it with certainty; the CDR3 is given as TCRdb lists it. The genes are TRBV6-4 and TRBJ2-6; no check of the table's D call, TRBD2, against the DNA was made. Per the germline V gene, CDR1 is MRHNA and CDR2 is SNTAGT. The CDR3 region is 8 residues in length, termini included. This CDR3 reads CASRRATT.

The chain employs TRBV11-2 and TRBJ2-5, with D tentatively TRBD1 (5 bases). Gene TRBJ2-7 matches the end of the DNA better, so the J call may be wrong. Germline V gives CDR1 SGHAT, CDR2 FQNNGV. The CDR3 has 15 residues. The DNA of the CDR3 is TGTGCCAGCAGCTTTGCACAGGATATGGCCTACGAGCAGTACTTC. Translation gives CASSFAQDMAYEQYF.

The table lists this clonotype with many counts. V usage is TRBV28 and J usage is TRBJ2-5, with 9 positions matching TRBD1. The CDR3 spans 17 residues. CDR1 MDHEN and CDR2 SYDVKM come from the germline V gene. V lost 4 bases, J lost 4 bases, and 13 bases stayed unmatched. CDR3 sequence (DNA): TGTGCCAGCAGTTCCTTCATAACAGGGGGCAGGGGAGAGACCCAGTACTTC. Encoded protein: CASSSFITGGRGETQYF.

This clonotype was counted many times. The chain combines TRBV7-9 with TRBJ2-4; TRBD2 agrees at 8 bases. Losses at the gene ends were 4 bases for V and 4 bases for J; bases not matched to a gene: 3. The CDR3 length is 14 residues. Germline V gene lookup returns CDR1 SEHNR and CDR2 FQNEAQ (reference sequence). The CDR3 protein is CASSSGRDKNIQYF. The CDR3 DNA sequence: TGTGCCAGCAGCTCCGGGAGGGATAAAAACATTCAGTACTTC.

This clonotype was observed many times. In DNA, the CDR3 is TGTGCCAGCAGTTTATCGGGCAGGGGGCACGAGACCCAGTACTTC. Translating gives CASSLSGRGHETQYF. The chain links TRBV27 to TRBJ2-4; 8 nucleotides align to TRBD1. The DNA matches TRBJ2-5 better at its end, which makes the J call doubtful. Germline values: CDR1 MNHEY, CDR2 SMNVEV (reference sequence). CDR3 length: 15 residues.

At least ten counts were recorded for this clonotype. This chain connects TRBV6-1 to TRBJ1-5; TRBD1 aligns across 10 bases. The CDR3 contains 15 residues. Trimming cost V 7 bases and J 6 bases; bases outside gene matches: 9. CDR1 is MNHNS, CDR2 SASEGT, per germline. CDR3 region: CASTPRQGAGQPQHF. CDR3 DNA: TGTGCCAGCACACCCAGACAGGGGGCGGGTCAGCCCCAGCATTTT.